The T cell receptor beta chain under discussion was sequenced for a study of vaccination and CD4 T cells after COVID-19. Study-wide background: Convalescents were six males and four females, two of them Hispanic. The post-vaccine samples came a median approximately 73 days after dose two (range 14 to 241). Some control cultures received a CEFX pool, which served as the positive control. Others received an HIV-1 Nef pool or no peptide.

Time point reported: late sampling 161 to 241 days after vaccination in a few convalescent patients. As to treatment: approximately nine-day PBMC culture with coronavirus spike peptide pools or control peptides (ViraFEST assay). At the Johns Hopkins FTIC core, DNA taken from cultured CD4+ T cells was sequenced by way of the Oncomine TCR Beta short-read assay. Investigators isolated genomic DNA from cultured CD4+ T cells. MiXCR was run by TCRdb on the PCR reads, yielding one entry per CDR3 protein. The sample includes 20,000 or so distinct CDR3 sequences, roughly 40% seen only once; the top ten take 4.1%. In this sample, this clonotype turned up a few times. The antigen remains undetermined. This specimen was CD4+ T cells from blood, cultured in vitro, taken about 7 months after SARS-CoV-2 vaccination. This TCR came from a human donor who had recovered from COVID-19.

This CDR3 is CASSLAGRGNQPQHF. CDR3 nucleotides: TGTGCCAGCAGTTTAGCAGGACGTGGCAATCAGCCCCAGCATTTT. The chain recombines TRBV28 with TRBJ1-5; D gene ambiguous. CDR3 length: 15 amino acids. The germline V gene encodes CDR1 MDHEN and CDR2 SYDVKM. Trimming cost V 2 bases and J 2 bases, with 10 bases left between them. Full variable domain (missing parts from reference TRBV28 and TRBJ1-5): DVKVTQSSRYLVKRTGEKVFLECVQDMDHENMFWYRQDPGLGLRLIYFSYDVKMKEKGDIPEGYSVSREKKERFSLILESASTNQTSMYLCASSLAGRGNQPQHFGDGTRLSIL.